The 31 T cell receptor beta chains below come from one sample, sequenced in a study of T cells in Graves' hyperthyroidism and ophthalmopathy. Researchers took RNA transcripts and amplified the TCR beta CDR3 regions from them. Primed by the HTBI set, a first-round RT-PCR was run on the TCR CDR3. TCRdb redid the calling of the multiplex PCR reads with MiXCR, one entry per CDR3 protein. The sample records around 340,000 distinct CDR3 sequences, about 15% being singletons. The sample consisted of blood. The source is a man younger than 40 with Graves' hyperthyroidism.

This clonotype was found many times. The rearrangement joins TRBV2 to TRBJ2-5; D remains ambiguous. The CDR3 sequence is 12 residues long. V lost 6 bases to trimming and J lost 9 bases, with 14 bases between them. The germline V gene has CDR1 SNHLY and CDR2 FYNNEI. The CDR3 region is CASSPWRESQYF. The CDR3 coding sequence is TGTGCCAGCAGCCCCTGGCGCGAGTCCCAGTACTTC. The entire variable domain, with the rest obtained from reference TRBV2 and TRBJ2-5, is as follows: EPEVTQTPSHQVTQMGQEVILRCVPISNHLYFYWYRQILGQKVEFLVSFYNNEISEKSEIFDDQFSVERPDGSNFTLKIRSTKLEDSAMYFCASSPWRESQYFGPGTRLLVL.

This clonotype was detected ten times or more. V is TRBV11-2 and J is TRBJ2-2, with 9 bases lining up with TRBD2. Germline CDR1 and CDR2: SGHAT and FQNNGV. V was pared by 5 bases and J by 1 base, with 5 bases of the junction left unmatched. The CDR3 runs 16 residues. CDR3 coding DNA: TGTGCCAGCAGCACAAGACTAGCGGAGAACACCGGGGAGCTGTTTTTT. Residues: CASSTRLAENTGELFF. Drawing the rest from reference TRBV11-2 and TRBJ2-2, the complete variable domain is EAGVAQSPRYKIIEKRQSVAFWCNPISGHATLYWYQQILGQGPKLLIQFQNNGVVDDSQLPKDRFSAERLKGVDSTLKIQPAKLEDSAVYLCASSTRLAENTGELFFGEGSRLTVL.

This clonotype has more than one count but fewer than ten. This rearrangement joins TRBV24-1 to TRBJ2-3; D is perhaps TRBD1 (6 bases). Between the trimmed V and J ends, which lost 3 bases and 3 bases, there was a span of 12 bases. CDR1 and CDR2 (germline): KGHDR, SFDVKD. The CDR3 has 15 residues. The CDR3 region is CATSDPGTTTDTQYF. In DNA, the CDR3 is TGTGCCACCAGTGATCCCGGGACAACGACAGATACGCAGTATTTT.

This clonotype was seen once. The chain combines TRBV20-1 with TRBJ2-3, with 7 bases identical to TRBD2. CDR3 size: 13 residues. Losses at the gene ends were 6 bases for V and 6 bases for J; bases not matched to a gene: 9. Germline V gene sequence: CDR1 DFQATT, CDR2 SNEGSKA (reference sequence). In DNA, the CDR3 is TGCAGTGCCTCGGACCCCGGGGGGGATACGCAGTATTTT. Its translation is CSASDPGGDTQYF.

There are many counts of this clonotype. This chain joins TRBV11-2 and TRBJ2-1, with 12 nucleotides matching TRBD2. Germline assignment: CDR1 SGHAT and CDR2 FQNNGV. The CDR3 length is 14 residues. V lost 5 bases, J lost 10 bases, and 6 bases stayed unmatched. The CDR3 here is CASSPTSGSGEQFF. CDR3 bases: TGTGCCAGCAGCCCGACTAGCGGGAGCGGCGAGCAGTTCTTC.

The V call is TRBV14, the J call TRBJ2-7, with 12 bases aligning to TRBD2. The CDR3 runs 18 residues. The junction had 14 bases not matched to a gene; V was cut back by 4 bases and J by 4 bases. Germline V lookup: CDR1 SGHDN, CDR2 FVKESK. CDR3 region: CASSPPGLAGRTGYEQYF. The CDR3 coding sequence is TGTGCCAGCAGCCCCCCTGGACTAGCGGGGAGAACCGGATACGAGCAGTACTTC.

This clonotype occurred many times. CDR3 region: CAWSRDRVEQYF. The CDR3 DNA sequence: TGTGCCTGGAGTAGGGACAGAGTTGAGCAGTACTTC. The gene calls are TRBV30 and TRBJ2-7, with 7 bases fitting TRBD1. The germline V gene encodes CDR1 GTSNPN and CDR2 SVGIG (reference sequence). Trimming removed 2 bases from V and 7 bases from J; junction bases left unmatched: 5. CDR3 length: 12 residues. Using reference TRBV30 and TRBJ2-7 for the parts outside the CDR3, the full variable domain is SQTIHQWPATLVQPVGSPLSLECTVEGTSNPNLYWYRQAAGRGLQLLFYSVGIGQISSEVPQNLSASRPQDRQFILSSKKLLLSDSGFYLCAWSRDRVEQYFGPGTRLTVT.

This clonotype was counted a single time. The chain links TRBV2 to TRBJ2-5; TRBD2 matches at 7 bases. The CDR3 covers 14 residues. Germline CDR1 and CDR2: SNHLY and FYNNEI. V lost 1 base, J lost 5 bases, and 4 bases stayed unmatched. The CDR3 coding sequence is TGTGCCAGCAGTGAAGGGCGGGAGTGGGAGACCCAGTACTTC. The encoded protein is CASSEGREWETQYF.

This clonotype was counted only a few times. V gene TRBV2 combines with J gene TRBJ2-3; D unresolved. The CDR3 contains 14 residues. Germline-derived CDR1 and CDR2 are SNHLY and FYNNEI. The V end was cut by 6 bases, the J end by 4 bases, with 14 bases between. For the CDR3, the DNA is TGTGCCAGCAGGAGATACGCGGCGGCAGATACGCAGTATTTT. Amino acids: CASRRYAAADTQYF.

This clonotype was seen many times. For the CDR3, the DNA is TGTGCCAGCAGCCGACTCCGGGGGACAGGGTCGACTCAGCCCCAGCATTTT. It specifies CASSRLRGTGSTQPQHF. The chain recombines TRBV28 with TRBJ1-5; 9 bases agree with TRBD1. The CDR3 contains 17 residues. J was trimmed by 6 bases and V by 6 bases; bases with no gene match: 15. In germline, CDR1 is MDHEN, CDR2 SYDVKM. Variable domain in full (rest from reference TRBV28 and TRBJ1-5): DVKVTQSSRYLVKRTGEKVFLECVQDMDHENMFWYRQDPGLGLRLIYFSYDVKMKEKGDIPEGYSVSREKKERFSLILESASTNQTSMYLCASSRLRGTGSTQPQHFGDGTRLSIL.

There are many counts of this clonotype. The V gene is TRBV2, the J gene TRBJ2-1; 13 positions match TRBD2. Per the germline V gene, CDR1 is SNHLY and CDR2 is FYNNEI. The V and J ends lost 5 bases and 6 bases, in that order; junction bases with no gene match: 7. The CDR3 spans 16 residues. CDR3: CASSRLAGGHGNEQFF. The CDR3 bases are TGTGCCAGCAGTCGACTAGCGGGAGGCCATGGCAATGAGCAGTTCTTC. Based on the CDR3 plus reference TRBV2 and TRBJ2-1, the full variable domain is EPEVTQTPSHQVTQMGQEVILRCVPISNHLYFYWYRQILGQKVEFLVSFYNNEISEKSEIFDDQFSVERPDGSNFTLKIRSTKLEDSAMYFCASSRLAGGHGNEQFFGPGTRLTVL.

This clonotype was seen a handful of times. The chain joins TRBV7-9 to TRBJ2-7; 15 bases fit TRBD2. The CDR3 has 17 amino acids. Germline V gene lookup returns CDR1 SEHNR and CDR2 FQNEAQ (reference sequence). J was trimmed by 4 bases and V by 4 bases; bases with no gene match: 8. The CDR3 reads CASSSWTSGRAGYEQYF. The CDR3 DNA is TGTGCCAGCAGCTCATGGACTAGCGGGAGGGCCGGTTACGAGCAGTACTTC.

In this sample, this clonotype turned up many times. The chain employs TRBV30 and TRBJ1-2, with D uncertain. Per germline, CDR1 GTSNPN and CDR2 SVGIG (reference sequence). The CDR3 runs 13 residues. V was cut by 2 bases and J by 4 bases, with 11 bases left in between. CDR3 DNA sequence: TGTGCCTGGAGTAAGCCAGGCGGCTATGGCTACACCTTC. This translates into CAWSKPGGYGYTF.

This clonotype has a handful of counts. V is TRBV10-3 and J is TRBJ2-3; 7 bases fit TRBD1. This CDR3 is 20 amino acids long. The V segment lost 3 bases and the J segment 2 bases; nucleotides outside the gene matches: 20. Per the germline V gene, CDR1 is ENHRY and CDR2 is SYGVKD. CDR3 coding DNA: TGTGCCATCAGTGACTTTGGACAGGCCGGTGGCGGAAGAATCACAGATACGCAGTATTTT. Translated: CAISDFGQAGGGRITDTQYF.

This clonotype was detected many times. The CDR3 region has the DNA TGTGCCAGCAGCCCGAAGACATACCGAGGCTATGGCTACACCTTC. This gives the protein CASSPKTYRGYGYTF. The rearrangement uses TRBV3-1 and TRBJ1-2; D is ambiguous. This CDR3 spans 15 amino acids. V gave up 4 bases and J gave up 4 bases, with 16 bases separating them. CDR1 is LGHDT and CDR2 is YNNKEL in the germline V gene (reference sequence).

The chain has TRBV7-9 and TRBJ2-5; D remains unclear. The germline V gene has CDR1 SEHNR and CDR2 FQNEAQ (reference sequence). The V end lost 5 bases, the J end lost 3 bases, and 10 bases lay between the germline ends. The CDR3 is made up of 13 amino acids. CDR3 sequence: CASSPNSKETQYF. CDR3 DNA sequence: TGTGCCAGCAGCCCTAATTCGAAAGAGACCCAGTACTTC.

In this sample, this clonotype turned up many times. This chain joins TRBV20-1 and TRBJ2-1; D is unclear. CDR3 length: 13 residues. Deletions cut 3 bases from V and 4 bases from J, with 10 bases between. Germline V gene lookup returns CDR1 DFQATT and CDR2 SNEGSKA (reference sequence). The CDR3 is CSASLDQYNEQFF. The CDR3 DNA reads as TGCAGTGCTAGTCTTGACCAGTACAATGAGCAGTTCTTC.

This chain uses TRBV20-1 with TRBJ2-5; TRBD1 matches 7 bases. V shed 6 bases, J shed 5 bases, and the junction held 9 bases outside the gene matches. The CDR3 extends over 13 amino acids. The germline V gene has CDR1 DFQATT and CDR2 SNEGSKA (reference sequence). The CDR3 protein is CSAARGLGETQYF. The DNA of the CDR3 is TGCAGTGCCGCAAGGGGGCTCGGGGAGACCCAGTACTTC.

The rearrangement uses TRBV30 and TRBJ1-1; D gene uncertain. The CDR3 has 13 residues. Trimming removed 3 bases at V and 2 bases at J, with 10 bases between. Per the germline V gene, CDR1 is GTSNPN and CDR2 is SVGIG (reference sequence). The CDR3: CAWSPGDNTEAFF. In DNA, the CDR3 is TGTGCCTGGAGCCCCGGAGACAACACTGAAGCTTTCTTT.

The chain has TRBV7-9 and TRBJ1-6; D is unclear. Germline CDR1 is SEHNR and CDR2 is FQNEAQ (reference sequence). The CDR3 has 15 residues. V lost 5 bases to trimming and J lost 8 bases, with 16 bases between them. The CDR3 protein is CASSNPGSMHSPLHF. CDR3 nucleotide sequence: TGTGCCAGCAGCAATCCCGGGTCCATGCATTCACCCCTCCACTTT.

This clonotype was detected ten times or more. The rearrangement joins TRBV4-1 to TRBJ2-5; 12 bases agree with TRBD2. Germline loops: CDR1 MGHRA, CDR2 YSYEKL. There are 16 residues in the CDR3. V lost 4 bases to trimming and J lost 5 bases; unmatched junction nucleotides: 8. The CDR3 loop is CASSLRLAGEGETQYF. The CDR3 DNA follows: TGCGCCAGCAGCCTTCGACTAGCGGGAGAGGGGGAGACCCAGTACTTC.

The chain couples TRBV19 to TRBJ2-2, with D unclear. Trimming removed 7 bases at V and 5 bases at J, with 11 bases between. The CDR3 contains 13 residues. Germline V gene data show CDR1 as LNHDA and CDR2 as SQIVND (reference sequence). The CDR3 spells CASTSRLTGELFF. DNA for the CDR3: TGTGCCAGTACTTCTCGGTTAACCGGGGAGCTGTTTTTT.

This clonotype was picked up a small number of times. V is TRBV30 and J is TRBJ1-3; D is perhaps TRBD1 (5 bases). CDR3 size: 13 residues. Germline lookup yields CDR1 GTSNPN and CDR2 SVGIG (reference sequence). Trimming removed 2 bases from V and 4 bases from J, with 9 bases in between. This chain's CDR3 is CAWSQWTGNTIYF. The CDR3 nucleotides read TGTGCCTGGAGTCAATGGACAGGAAACACCATATATTTT. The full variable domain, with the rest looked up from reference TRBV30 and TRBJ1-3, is SQTIHQWPATLVQPVGSPLSLECTVEGTSNPNLYWYRQAAGRGLQLLFYSVGIGQISSEVPQNLSASRPQDRQFILSSKKLLLSDSGFYLCAWSQWTGNTIYFGEGSWLTVV.

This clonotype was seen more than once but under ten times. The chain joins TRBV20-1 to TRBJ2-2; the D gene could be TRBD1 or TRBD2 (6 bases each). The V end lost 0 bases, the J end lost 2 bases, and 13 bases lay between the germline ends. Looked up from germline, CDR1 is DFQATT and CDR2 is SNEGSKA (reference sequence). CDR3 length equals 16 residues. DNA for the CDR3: TGCAGTGCTAGAGATCGGACGGGGGCAAACACCGGGGAGCTGTTTTTT. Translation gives CSARDRTGANTGELFF.

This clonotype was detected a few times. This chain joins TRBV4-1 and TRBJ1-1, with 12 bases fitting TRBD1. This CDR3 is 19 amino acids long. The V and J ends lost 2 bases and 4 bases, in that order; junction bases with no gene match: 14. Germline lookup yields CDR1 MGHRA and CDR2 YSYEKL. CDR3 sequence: CASSQSSSGTGGPTTEAFF. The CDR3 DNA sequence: TGCGCCAGCAGCCAAAGTTCCTCCGGGACAGGGGGCCCGACCACTGAAGCTTTCTTT.

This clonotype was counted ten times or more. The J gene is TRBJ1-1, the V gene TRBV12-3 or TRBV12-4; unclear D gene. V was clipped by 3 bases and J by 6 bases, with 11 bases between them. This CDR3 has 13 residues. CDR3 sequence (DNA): TGTGCCAGCAGTTTTGGGTTGAGGTCTGAAGCTTTCTTT. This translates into CASSFGLRSEAFF.

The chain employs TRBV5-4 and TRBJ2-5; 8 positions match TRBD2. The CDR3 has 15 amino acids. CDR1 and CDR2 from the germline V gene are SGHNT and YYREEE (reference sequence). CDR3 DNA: TGTGTTACTCGGGGGGGCGGGAGAAAGTTAGAGACCCAGTACTTC. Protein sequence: CVTRGGGRKLETQYF. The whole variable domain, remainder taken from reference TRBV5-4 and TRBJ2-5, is ETGVTQSPTHLIKTRGQQVTLRCSSQSGHNTVSWYQQALGQGPQFIFQYYREEENGRGNFPPRFSGLQFPNYSSELNVNALELDDSALYLCVTRGGGRKLETQYFGPGTRLLVL.

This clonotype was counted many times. The CDR3 DNA follows: TGCAGTGCCGACGCGGGAATCACAGATACGCAGTATTTT. Protein sequence: CSADAGITDTQYF. The V and J genes are TRBV20-1 and TRBJ2-3, with D perhaps matching TRBD2 (6 bases). The CDR3 runs to 13 residues. Trimming cost V 6 bases and J 2 bases, with 12 bases left between them. Germline V gene lookup returns CDR1 DFQATT and CDR2 SNEGSKA (reference sequence).

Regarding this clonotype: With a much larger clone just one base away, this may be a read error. Here the CDR3 DNA reads TGTGCCAGCAGGGCGGCCCGGTCTAGACCAGGTACGCAGTATTTT. Protein: CASRAARSRPGTQYF. The chain couples TRBV2 to TRBJ2-3, with D unclear. Between the trimmed V and J ends, which lost 6 bases and 8 bases, there was a span of 21 bases. The CDR3 is made up of 15 amino acids. Germline loops: CDR1 SNHLY, CDR2 FYNNEI.

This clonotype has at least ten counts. The CDR3 loop reads CASSFRGDRDTQYF. The DNA of the CDR3 is TGTGCCAGCAGTTTTCGGGGGGATAGAGATACGCAGTATTTT. The rearrangement uses TRBV28 and TRBJ2-3; 7 bases fit TRBD2. The CDR3 length is 14 residues. Germline loops: CDR1 MDHEN, CDR2 SYDVKM. V was clipped by 3 bases and J by 5 bases; unmatched bases: 5.

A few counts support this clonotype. The CDR3 DNA reads as TGCGCCAGCAGCTTGTGGGCGGTAAGAGAGACCCAGTACTTC. Translating it yields CASSLWAVRETQYF. This chain connects TRBV5-1 to TRBJ2-5; unclear D gene. V lost 1 base and J lost 4, with 11 bases in between. The CDR3 loop spans 14 amino acids. Germline V gene sequence: CDR1 SGHRS, CDR2 YFSETQ. The whole variable domain, remainder taken from reference TRBV5-1 and TRBJ2-5, is KAGVTQTPRYLIKTRGQQVTLSCSPISGHRSVSWYQQTPGQGLQFLFEYFSETQRNKGNFPGRFSGRQFSNSRSEMNVSTLELGDSALYLCASSLWAVRETQYFGPGTRLLVL.